These 10 T cell receptor beta chains came from one sample sequenced in a study of control samples from healthy donors and cancer patients (dated by TCRdb to 2018 to 2020). Receptor amplification or capture employed the immunoSEQ multiplex PCR assay. TCRdb holds this immuneACCESS table with in-frame rearrangements only. Some clones are missing; in checked studies, unresolved V genes explain under half, and the rest has no known cause. In this sample the table shows approximately 79,000 clones, about 88% of which occur a single time. The top ten constitute 6.5% to 8.5% of the sample. The specimen sequenced was blood. The receptors were sampled from a man aged 45-65 years in good health.

The chain joins TRBV29-1 to TRBJ1-4; no reliable D call. Deletions cut 6 bases from V and 8 bases from J, with 16 bases between. CDR3 length: 13 residues. Per the germline V gene, CDR1 is SQVTM and CDR2 is ANQGSEA. The CDR3 loop is CSVARELGEKLFF. CDR3 DNA: TGCAGCGTCGCTAGGGAATTGGGCGAAAAACTGTTTTTT.

The rearrangement joins TRBV7-2 to TRBJ1-1; D remains ambiguous. Germline-derived CDR1 and CDR2 are SGHTA and FQGNSA. CDR3 size: 14 residues. V was pared by 5 bases and J by 1 base, with 11 bases between. Here the CDR3 reads CASSAQTGNTEAFF. The CDR3 DNA reads TGTGCCAGCAGCGCCCAGACCGGGAACACTGAAGCTTTCTTT.

The rearrangement uses TRBV5-1 and TRBJ1-2; 9 nucleotides match TRBD1. This CDR3 spans 11 amino acids. Germline V gives CDR1 SGHRS, CDR2 YFSETQ. V was clipped by 8 bases and J by 8 bases; unmatched bases: 4. DNA for the CDR3: TGCGCCAGGGGGGACAGGGCAGGCTACACCTTC. Its protein product is CARGDRAGYTF.

CDR3 sequence reads: CASRGGMNTEAFF. CDR3 DNA: TGTGCCAGCCGAGGGGGCATGAACACTGAAGCTTTCTTT. The chain joins TRBV19 to TRBJ1-1; 7 bases map to TRBD1. Germline loops: CDR1 LNHDA, CDR2 SQIVND (reference sequence). CDR3 size: 13 residues. Germline trimming cut 9 bases from V and 0 bases from J; bases unmatched to any gene: 4.

The rearrangement uses TRBV6-2 or TRBV6-3 and TRBJ1-1; 7 bases line up with TRBD1. The V gene end was trimmed by 2 bases and the J gene end by 5 bases; junction bases not matched to a gene: 5. The CDR3 has 14 amino acids. Germline V gene data show CDR1 as MNHEY and CDR2 as SVGEGT. The CDR3 nucleotides read TGTGCCAGCAGTTACGTAGGGGGCGGGACTGAAGCTTTCTTT. Amino acid sequence: CASSYVGGGTEAFF.

The gene calls are TRBV10-3 and TRBJ2-1; D is perhaps TRBD1 or TRBD2 (5 bases each). The CDR3 spans 19 residues. V lost 3 bases, J lost 6 bases, and 27 bases lay in between. Germline V gives CDR1 ENHRY, CDR2 SYGVKD. In DNA, the CDR3 is TGTGCCATCAGTGAATCGGCAGGGTCTAAGAGGGCCGAGTTCAATGAGCAGTTCTTC. Translation gives CAISESAGSKRAEFNEQFF.

The chain couples TRBV10-3 to TRBJ2-7; 9 nucleotides line up with TRBD1. This CDR3 region has 16 residues. V dropped 2 bases and J dropped 1; count of bases not matched to a gene: 6. Germline values: CDR1 ENHRY, CDR2 SYGVKD. The CDR3 reads CAISEAGTGRSYEQYF. Written as DNA, the CDR3 is TGTGCCATCAGTGAGGCCGGGACAGGGAGATCCTACGAGCAGTACTTC.

The chain links TRBV11-3 to TRBJ2-2; D possibly corresponds to TRBD1 (6 bases). CDR1 and CDR2 from the germline V gene are SGHNT and YENEEA. Trimming took 2 bases from V and 6 from J, leaving 13 bases between them. This CDR3 has 15 residues. CDR3 amino acids: CASSLPGAQAGELFF. In DNA, the CDR3 is TGTGCCAGCAGCTTACCAGGGGCGCAGGCCGGGGAGCTGTTTTTT.

The rearrangement links TRBV6-1 to TRBJ2-2; perhaps TRBD1 as D (6 bases). Germline values: CDR1 MNHNS, CDR2 SASEGT. The CDR3 covers 14 residues. The V end lost 1 base, the J end lost 3 bases, and 6 bases lay between the germline ends. CDR3 amino acids: CASSEGTDTGELFF. The CDR3 DNA follows: TGTGCCAGCAGTGAAGGGACAGACACCGGGGAGCTGTTTTTT.

The rearrangement joins TRBV9 to TRBJ1-1; the D is unclear. The germline V gene encodes CDR1 SGDLS and CDR2 YYNGEE. Between the trimmed V and J ends, which lost 3 bases and 7 bases, there was a span of 13 bases. CDR3 size: 13 residues. The CDR3 DNA sequence: TGTGCCAGCAGCGCCAGGAGGGCCAGTGAAGCTTTCTTT. The encoded protein is CASSARRASEAFF.